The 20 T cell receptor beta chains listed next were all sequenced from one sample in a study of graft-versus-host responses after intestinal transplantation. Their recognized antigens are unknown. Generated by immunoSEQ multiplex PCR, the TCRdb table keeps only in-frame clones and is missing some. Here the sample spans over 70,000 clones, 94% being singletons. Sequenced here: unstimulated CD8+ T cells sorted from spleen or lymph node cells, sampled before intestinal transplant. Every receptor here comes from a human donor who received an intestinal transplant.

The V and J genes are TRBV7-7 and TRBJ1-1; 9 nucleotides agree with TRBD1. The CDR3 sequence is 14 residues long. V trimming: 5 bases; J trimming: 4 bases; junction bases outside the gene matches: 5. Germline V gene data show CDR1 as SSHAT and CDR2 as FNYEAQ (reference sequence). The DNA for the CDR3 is TGTGCCAGCAGCGACGGACAGGGGATCACTGAAGCTTTCTTT. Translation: CASSDGQGITEAFF.

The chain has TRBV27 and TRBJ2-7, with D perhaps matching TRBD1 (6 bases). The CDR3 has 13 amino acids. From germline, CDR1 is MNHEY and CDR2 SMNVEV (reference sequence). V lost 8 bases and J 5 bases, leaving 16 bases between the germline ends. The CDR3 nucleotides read TGTGCCAGCGGAATGACAGGTCTCCACGAGCAGTACTTC. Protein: CASGMTGLHEQYF.

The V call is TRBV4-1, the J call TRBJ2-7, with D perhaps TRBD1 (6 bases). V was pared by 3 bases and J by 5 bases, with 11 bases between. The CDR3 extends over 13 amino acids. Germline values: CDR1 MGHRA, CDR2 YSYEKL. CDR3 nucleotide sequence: TGCGCCAGCAGCCACGTCCGACAGGACGAGCAGTACTTC. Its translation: CASSHVRQDEQYF.

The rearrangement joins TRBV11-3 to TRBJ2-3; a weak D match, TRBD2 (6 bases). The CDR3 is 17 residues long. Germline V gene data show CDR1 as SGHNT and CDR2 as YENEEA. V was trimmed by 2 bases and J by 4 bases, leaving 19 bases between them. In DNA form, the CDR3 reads TGTGCCAGCAGCTTAAGTGGCGGGGCCGTGGGGGCAGATACGCAGTATTTT. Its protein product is CASSLSGGAVGADTQYF.

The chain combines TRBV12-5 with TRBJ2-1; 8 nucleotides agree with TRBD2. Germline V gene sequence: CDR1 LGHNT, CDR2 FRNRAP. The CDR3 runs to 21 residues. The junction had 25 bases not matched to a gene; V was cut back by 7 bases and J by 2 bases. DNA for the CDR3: TGTGCTAGTGTTTCCTCAACGAAGCGGGAGTTGGACCCGATTGCCTACAATGAGCAGTTCTTC. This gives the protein CASVSSTKRELDPIAYNEQFF. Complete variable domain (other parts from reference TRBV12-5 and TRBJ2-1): DARVTQTPRHKVTEMGQEVTMRCQPILGHNTVFWYRQTMMQGLELLAYFRNRAPLDDSGMPKDRFSAEMPDATLATLKIQPSEPRDSAVYFCASVSSTKRELDPIAYNEQFFGPGTRLTVL.

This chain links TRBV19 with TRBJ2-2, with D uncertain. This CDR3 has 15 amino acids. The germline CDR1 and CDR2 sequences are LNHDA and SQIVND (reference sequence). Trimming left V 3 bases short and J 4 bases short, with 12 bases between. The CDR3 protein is CASSIQTPGTGELFF. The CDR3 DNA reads TGTGCCAGTAGTATCCAAACACCGGGCACCGGGGAGCTGTTTTTT.

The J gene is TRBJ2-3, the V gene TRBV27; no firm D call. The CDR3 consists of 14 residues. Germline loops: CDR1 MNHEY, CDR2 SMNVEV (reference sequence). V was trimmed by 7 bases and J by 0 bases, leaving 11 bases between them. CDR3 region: CASNLIASTDTQYF. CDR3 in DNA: TGTGCCAGCAATTTGATAGCTAGCACAGATACGCAGTATTTT.

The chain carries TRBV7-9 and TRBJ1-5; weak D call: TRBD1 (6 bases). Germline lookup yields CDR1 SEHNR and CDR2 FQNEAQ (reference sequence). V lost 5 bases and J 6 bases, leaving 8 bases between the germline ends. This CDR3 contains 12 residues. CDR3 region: CASSLQGQPQHF. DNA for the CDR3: TGTGCCAGCAGCCTACAGGGTCAGCCCCAGCATTTT. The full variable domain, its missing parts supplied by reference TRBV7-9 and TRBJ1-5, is DTGVSQNPRHKITKRGQNVTFRCDPISEHNRLYWYRQTLGQGPEFLTYFQNEAQLEKSRLLSDRFSAERPKGSFSTLEIQRTEQGDSAMYLCASSLQGQPQHFGDGTRLSIL.

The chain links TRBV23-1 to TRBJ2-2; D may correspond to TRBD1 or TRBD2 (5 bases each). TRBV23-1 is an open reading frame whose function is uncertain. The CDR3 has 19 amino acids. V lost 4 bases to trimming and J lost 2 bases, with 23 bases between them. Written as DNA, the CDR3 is TGCGCCAGCAGTCTCCCCGGGACGGGCTGCCCCTCAAACACCGGGGAGCTGTTTTTT. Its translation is CASSLPGTGCPSNTGELFF.

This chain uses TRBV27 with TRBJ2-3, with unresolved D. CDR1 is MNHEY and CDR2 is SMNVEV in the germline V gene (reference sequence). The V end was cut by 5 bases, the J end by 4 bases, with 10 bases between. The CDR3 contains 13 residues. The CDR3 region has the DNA TGTGCCAGCAGTCCTAGGTGGTCAGATACGCAGTATTTT. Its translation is CASSPRWSDTQYF.

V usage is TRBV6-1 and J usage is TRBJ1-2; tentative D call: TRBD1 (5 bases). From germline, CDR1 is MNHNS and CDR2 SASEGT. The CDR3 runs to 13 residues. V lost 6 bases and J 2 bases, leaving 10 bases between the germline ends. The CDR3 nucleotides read TGTGCCAGCAGCCCCCGGGACAACTATGGCTACACCTTC. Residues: CASSPRDNYGYTF.

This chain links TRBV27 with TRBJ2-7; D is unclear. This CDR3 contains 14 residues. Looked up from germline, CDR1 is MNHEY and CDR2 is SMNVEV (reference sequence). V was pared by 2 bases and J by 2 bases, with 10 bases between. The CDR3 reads CASSLGGPPYEQYF. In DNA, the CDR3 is TGTGCCAGCAGTTTAGGTGGGCCCCCCTACGAGCAGTACTTC.

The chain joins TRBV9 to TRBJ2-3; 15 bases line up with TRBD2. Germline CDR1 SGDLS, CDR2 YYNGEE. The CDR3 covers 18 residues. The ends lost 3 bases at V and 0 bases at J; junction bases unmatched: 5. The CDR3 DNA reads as TGTGCCAGCAGCGACGGACTAGCGGGAGGGCCTAGCACAGATACGCAGTATTTT. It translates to CASSDGLAGGPSTDTQYF.

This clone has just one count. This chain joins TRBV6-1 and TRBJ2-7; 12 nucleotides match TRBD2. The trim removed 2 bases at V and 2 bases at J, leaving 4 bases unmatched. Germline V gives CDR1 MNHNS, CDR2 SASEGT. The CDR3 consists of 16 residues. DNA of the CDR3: TGTGCCAGCAGTGAAAATGGACTAGCGGGGACCTACGAGCAGTACTTC. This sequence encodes CASSENGLAGTYEQYF.

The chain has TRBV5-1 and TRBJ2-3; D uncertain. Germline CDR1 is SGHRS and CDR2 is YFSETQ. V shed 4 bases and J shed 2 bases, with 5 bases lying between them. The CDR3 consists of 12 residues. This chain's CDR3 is CASSRATDTQYF. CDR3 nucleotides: TGCGCCAGCAGCAGGGCCACAGATACGCAGTATTTT.

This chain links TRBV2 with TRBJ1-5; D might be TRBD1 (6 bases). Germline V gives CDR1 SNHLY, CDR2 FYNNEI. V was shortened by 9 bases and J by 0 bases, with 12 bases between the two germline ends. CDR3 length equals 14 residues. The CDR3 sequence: CASKTGYSNQPQHF. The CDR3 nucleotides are TGTGCCAGTAAAACAGGGTATAGCAATCAGCCCCAGCATTTT.

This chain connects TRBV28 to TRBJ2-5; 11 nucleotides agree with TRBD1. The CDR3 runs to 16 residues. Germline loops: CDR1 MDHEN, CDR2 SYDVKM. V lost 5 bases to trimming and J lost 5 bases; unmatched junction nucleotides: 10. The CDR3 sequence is CASSSQDRGREETQYF. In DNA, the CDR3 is TGTGCCAGCAGTAGCCAGGACAGGGGGCGGGAGGAGACCCAGTACTTC. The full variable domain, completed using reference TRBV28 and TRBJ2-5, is DVKVTQSSRYLVKRTGEKVFLECVQDMDHENMFWYRQDPGLGLRLIYFSYDVKMKEKGDIPEGYSVSREKKERFSLILESASTNQTSMYLCASSSQDRGREETQYFGPGTRLLVL.

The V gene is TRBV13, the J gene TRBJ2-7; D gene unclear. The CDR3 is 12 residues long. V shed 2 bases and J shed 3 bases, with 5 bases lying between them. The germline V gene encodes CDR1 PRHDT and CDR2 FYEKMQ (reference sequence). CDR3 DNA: TGTGCCAGCAGCTTATCCAGCTACGAGCAGTACTTC. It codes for CASSLSSYEQYF.

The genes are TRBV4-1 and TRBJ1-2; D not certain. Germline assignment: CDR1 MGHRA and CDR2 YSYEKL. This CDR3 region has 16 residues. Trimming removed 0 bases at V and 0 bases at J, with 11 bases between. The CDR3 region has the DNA TGCGCCAGCAGCCAAGATCGTGAAGCTTCTAACTATGGCTACACCTTC. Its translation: CASSQDREASNYGYTF.

In DNA, the CDR3 is TGTGCCAGCAGAGAACTAGAGAGTGTAAGCTCCTACAATGAGCAGTTCTTC. The encoded protein is CASRELESVSSYNEQFF. V and J are TRBV27 and TRBJ2-1, with D maybe TRBD2 (5 bases). This CDR3 comprises 17 residues. Germline CDR1 reads MNHEY; CDR2 reads SMNVEV (reference sequence). Trimming left V 6 bases short and J 0 bases short, with 18 bases between.